The next 17 T cell receptor beta chains were all read from a single sample in a study of blood T cell repertoires in COVID-19. Assay used: immunoSEQ multiplex PCR; TCRdb lists only in-frame clones, some missing. The sample holds roughly 180,000 clones, around 81% seen once. Sample: peripheral blood. These TCRs come from a woman between 40 and 50 years old with COVID-19, enrolled during active disease.

CDR3 DNA: TGTGCCAGCAGCCGGGGACTAGCGGGGGGGCCGAGCACAGATACGCAGTATTTT. It translates to CASSRGLAGGPSTDTQYF. This chain joins TRBV3-1 (or the pseudogene TRBV3-2) and TRBJ2-3, with 16 bases aligning to TRBD2. The CDR3 has 18 amino acids. The junction had 4 bases not matched to a gene; V was cut back by 4 bases and J by 0 bases. Germline V gene sequence: CDR1 LGHDT, CDR2 YNNKEL (reference sequence).

The sample holds one count of this clone. V usage is TRBV18 and J usage is TRBJ2-2, with 14 bases that match TRBD2. Germline trimming cut 3 bases from V and 3 bases from J; bases unmatched to any gene: 0. CDR3 length equals 16 residues. Germline V gene sequence: CDR1 KGHSH, CDR2 LQKENI. CDR3 amino acids: CASSPTSGRDTGELFF. DNA for the CDR3: TGTGCCAGCTCACCGACTAGCGGGAGGGACACCGGGGAGCTGTTTTTT.

The CDR3 region has the DNA TGCGCCGGTAGCGGGGGGGATTACAATGAGCAGTTCTTC. It translates to CAGSGGDYNEQFF. The chain combines TRBV10-2 with TRBJ2-1, with TRBD2 matching over 11 bases. The germline V gene encodes CDR1 WSHSY and CDR2 SAAADI. The CDR3 sequence is 13 residues long. The V segment lost 11 bases and the J segment 4 bases; nucleotides outside the gene matches: 4.

This clone has more than one count but fewer than ten. The chain has TRBV5-6 and TRBJ1-5; D is perhaps TRBD1 (6 bases). Germline V gene lookup returns CDR1 SGHDT and CDR2 YYEEEE. V was cut by 3 bases and J by 4 bases, with 8 bases left in between. This CDR3 comprises 13 residues. The CDR3 protein is CASSSQGNQPQHF. CDR3 sequence (DNA): TGTGCCAGCAGCTCTCAGGGGAATCAGCCCCAGCATTTT.

The V call is TRBV12-3 or TRBV12-4, the J call TRBJ2-7, with TRBD2 matching 13 bases. Trimming cost V 5 bases and J 6 bases; bases outside gene matches: 1. The CDR3 is made up of 13 amino acids. CDR3 loop: CASSRLAGGEQYF. CDR3 bases: TGTGCCAGCAGTCGACTAGCGGGAGGCGAGCAGTACTTC.

The rearrangement joins TRBV11-2 to TRBJ2-5, with TRBD2 identical over 14 bases. The V segment lost 4 bases and the J segment 5 bases; nucleotides outside the gene matches: 12. The CDR3 length is 18 residues. Germline values: CDR1 SGHAT, CDR2 FQNNGV. The chain's CDR3 is CASSSGTSGGIMKETQYF. The CDR3 coding sequence is TGTGCCAGCAGCTCAGGGACTAGCGGGGGCATTATGAAGGAGACCCAGTACTTC.

The chain uses TRBV4-1 and TRBJ1-5, with D tentatively TRBD1 (5 bases). Per germline, CDR1 MGHRA and CDR2 YSYEKL. V was cut by 1 base and J by 8 bases, with 15 bases left in between. The CDR3 covers 15 residues. CDR3: CASSQAGNIIEPQHF. The DNA of the CDR3 is TGCGCCAGCAGCCAAGCAGGGAACATAATAGAGCCCCAGCATTTT.

V usage is TRBV19 and J usage is TRBJ1-2, with 8 bases that match TRBD1. V shed 8 bases, J shed 8 bases, and the junction held 16 bases outside the gene matches. This CDR3 region has 15 residues. CDR1 is LNHDA and CDR2 is SQIVND in the germline V gene (reference sequence). This chain's CDR3 is CASVRQGAAEGGYTF. The CDR3 DNA is TGTGCCAGTGTGCGCCAGGGGGCCGCAGAGGGAGGCTACACCTTC.

The chain couples TRBV13 to TRBJ2-3, with a weak D call TRBD2 (6 bases). Germline V gene lookup returns CDR1 PRHDT and CDR2 FYEKMQ (reference sequence). This CDR3 has 15 residues. Between the trimmed V and J ends, which lost 3 bases and 3 bases, there was a span of 13 bases. The CDR3 loop is CASSFFRGGTDTQYF. Written as DNA, the CDR3 is TGTGCCAGCAGCTTTTTTAGGGGAGGAACAGATACGCAGTATTTT.

The chain links TRBV5-5 to TRBJ2-7; 16 bases fit TRBD2. This CDR3 comprises 16 residues. CDR1 and CDR2 from the germline V gene are SGHKS and YYEKEE (reference sequence). J lost 3 bases, V lost 4 bases, and 4 bases had no gene match. The CDR3 region has the DNA TGTGCCAGCAGCCCGGGACTAGCGGGAGGGAACTACGAGCAGTACTTC. Translated: CASSPGLAGGNYEQYF.

The chain employs TRBV5-6 and TRBJ2-3; no firm D call. The CDR3 loop spans 13 amino acids. The V end was cut by 7 bases, the J end by 0 bases, with 9 bases between. CDR1 is SGHDT and CDR2 is YYEEEE in the germline V gene. The CDR3 DNA reads TGTGCCAGCGCAGATGGCAGCACAGATACGCAGTATTTT. The encoded protein is CASADGSTDTQYF.

This clone showed up just a few times. The chain combines TRBV11-2 with TRBJ1-1; D possibly corresponds to TRBD1 (5 bases). Per the germline V gene, CDR1 is SGHAT and CDR2 is FQNNGV. Trimming shortened V by 1 base and J by 4 bases, and 10 bases separated the two germline ends. The CDR3 runs 14 residues. In DNA form, the CDR3 reads TGTGCCAGCAGCTTAGTTTTAGGGGCCACTGAAGCTTTCTTT. Translated, it gives CASSLVLGATEAFF.

The chain couples TRBV18 to TRBJ1-6, with 7 bases fitting TRBD1. This CDR3 contains 16 residues. After removal of 3 bases from V and 8 bases from J, the junction contained 10 bases not matched to a gene. Germline CDR1 KGHSH, CDR2 LQKENI. The CDR3 DNA reads as TGTGCCAGCTCACCCCTGGGACAGACTATGGATTCACCCCTCCACTTT. This translates into CASSPLGQTMDSPLHF. Using reference TRBV18 and TRBJ1-6 for the parts outside the CDR3, the full variable domain is NAGVMQNPRHLVRRRGQEARLRCSPMKGHSHVYWYRQLPEEGLKFMVYLQKENIIDESGMPKERFSAEFPKEGPSILRIQQVVRGDSAAYFCASSPLGQTMDSPLHFGNGTRLTVT.

The chain links TRBV24-1 to TRBJ2-1; D might be TRBD1 (5 bases). With 4 bases removed from V and 10 bases from J, the gap between germline ends came to 7 bases. This CDR3 has 11 amino acids. The germline V gene has CDR1 KGHDR and CDR2 SFDVKD. CDR3 loop: CATSEGLEQFF. The CDR3 DNA is TGTGCCACCAGTGAGGGGCTAGAGCAGTTCTTC.

V is TRBV30 and J is TRBJ2-1; 11 bases are shared with TRBD2. J was trimmed by 4 bases and V by 4 bases; bases with no gene match: 3. CDR1 is GTSNPN and CDR2 is SVGIG in the germline V gene (reference sequence). CDR3 length equals 14 residues. Here the CDR3 reads CAWTGTSGYNEQFF. The CDR3 region has the DNA TGTGCCTGGACCGGGACTAGCGGTTACAATGAGCAGTTCTTC. The full variable domain, completed using reference TRBV30 and TRBJ2-1, is SQTIHQWPATLVQPVGSPLSLECTVEGTSNPNLYWYRQAAGRGLQLLFYSVGIGQISSEVPQNLSASRPQDRQFILSSKKLLLSDSGFYLCAWTGTSGYNEQFFGPGTRLTVL.

The sample holds one count of this clone. The genes are TRBV19 and TRBJ2-7; TRBD2 matches at 10 bases. Germline V gene data show CDR1 as LNHDA and CDR2 as SQIVND (reference sequence). The CDR3 loop spans 15 amino acids. J gave up 2 bases and V 6 bases, and 7 bases lay outside the gene matches. CDR3 amino acids: CASSPTSGTTYEQYF. DNA of the CDR3: TGTGCCAGTAGCCCAACTAGCGGGACGACCTACGAGCAGTACTTC.

This chain connects TRBV19 to TRBJ1-5; no definite D call. This CDR3 region has 13 residues. Trimming pared 6 bases from V and 9 bases from J, leaving 15 bases between. CDR1 is LNHDA and CDR2 is SQIVND in the germline V gene (reference sequence). In DNA form, the CDR3 reads TGTGCCAGTAGCTTCGCGGAAGGAAGGCCCCAGCATTTT. As protein: CASSFAEGRPQHF.